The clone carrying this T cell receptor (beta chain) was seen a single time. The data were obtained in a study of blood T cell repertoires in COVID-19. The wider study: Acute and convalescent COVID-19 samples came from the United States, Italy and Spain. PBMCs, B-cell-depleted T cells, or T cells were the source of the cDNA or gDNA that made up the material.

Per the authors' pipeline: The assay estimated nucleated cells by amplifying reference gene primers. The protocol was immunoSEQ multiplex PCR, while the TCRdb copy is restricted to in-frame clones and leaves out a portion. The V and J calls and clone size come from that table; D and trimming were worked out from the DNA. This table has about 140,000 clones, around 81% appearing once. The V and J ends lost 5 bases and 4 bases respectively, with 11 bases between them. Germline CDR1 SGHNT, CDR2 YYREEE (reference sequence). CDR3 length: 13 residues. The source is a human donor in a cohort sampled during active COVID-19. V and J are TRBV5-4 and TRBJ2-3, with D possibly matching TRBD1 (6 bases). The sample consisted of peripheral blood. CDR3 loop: CASSYRVADTQYF. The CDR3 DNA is TGTGCCAGCAGTTACAGGGTAGCAGATACGCAGTATTTT. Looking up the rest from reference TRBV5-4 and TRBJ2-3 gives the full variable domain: ETGVTQSPTHLIKTRGQQVTLRCSSQSGHNTVSWYQQALGQGPQFIFQYYREEENGRGNFPPRFSGLQFPNYSSELNVNALELDDSALYLCASSYRVADTQYFGPGTRLTVL.